The 3 T cell receptor beta chains below were found in one sample sequenced in a study of post-analysis software for immune sequencing data. General study results and limits: Relative to controls, patients had 4 or 5 TRBV segments at higher frequency, with TRBV5-6, TRBV5-1 and TRBV20-1 among these.

These receptors have no known antigen. Tagging with unique molecular identifiers was a feature of the TCR beta cDNA libraries. TCRdb redid the calling of the PCR reads with MiXCR, one entry per CDR3 protein. In the table there are about 820,000 distinct CDR3 sequences, roughly 58% of which are singletons. Sequencing input: blood. Receptor source: a girl between 5 and 17 years old with multiple sclerosis.

As for this clonotype: The germline gene is not matched at one end of the junction; a read error may be the cause. This chain uses TRBV18 with TRBJ2-1; 7 bases fit TRBD1. The CDR3 is made up of 15 amino acids. Germline CDR1 and CDR2: KGHSH and LQKENI. The CDR3 protein is CASSTGIGGYNERFF. Here the CDR3 DNA reads TGTGCCAGCTCAACAGGGATAGGGGGCTACAATGAGCGGTTCTTC.

This clonotype was picked up a small number of times. The chain employs TRBV20-1 and TRBJ2-7; 9 nucleotides agree with TRBD2. This CDR3 has 16 residues. J lost 1 base, V lost 1 base, and 8 bases had no gene match. The germline V gene encodes CDR1 DFQATT and CDR2 SNEGSKA (reference sequence). Here the CDR3 reads CSARGGGRARSYEQYF. DNA of the CDR3: TGCAGTGCTAGAGGGGGCGGGAGGGCCCGGTCCTACGAGCAGTACTTC.

The chain joins TRBV6-5 to TRBJ1-2; weak D call: TRBD1 (6 bases). V lost 2 bases and J lost 6, with 10 bases in between. The CDR3 covers 13 residues. Per germline, CDR1 MNHEY and CDR2 SVGAGI. The CDR3 DNA is TGTGCCAGCAGTTACGGGGGCGCGAATGGCTACACCTTC. Translating it yields CASSYGGANGYTF.